These 28 T cell receptor beta chains share one sample of origin, sequenced in a study of OX40 agonist ivuxolimab in advanced cancers. This table comes from immunoSEQ multiplex PCR, and its TCRdb copy is limited to in-frame clones, with some not included. The data contain around 35,000 clones, approximately 80% of them singletons. Material: CD4+ or CD8+ T cells sorted from blood, obtained in a trial of the OX40 agonist ivuxolimab. The receptors here all came from an adult with an advanced solid tumor such as melanoma, head and neck, liver or kidney cancer.

A single count supports this clone. The J gene is TRBJ2-5, the V gene TRBV4-3, with D unresolved. Germline V lookup: CDR1 LGHNA, CDR2 YSLEER. The CDR3 is 16 residues long. V lost 2 bases and J lost 1, with 14 bases in between. The CDR3 nucleotides are TGCGCCAGCAGCCAAATCAGCTCACAGTCCCAAGAGACCCAGTACTTC. Protein sequence: CASSQISSQSQETQYF.

V and J are TRBV7-2 and TRBJ2-5; D is perhaps TRBD2 (5 bases). The CDR3 is 13 residues long. Germline values: CDR1 SGHTA, CDR2 FQGNSA. With 5 bases removed from V and 2 bases from J, the gap between germline ends came to 9 bases. The CDR3 protein is CASSAERQETQYF. The CDR3 DNA reads as TGTGCCAGCAGCGCGGAGCGGCAAGAGACCCAGTACTTC. The full variable domain, with the rest looked up from reference TRBV7-2 and TRBJ2-5, is GAGVSQSPSNKVTEKGKDVELRCDPISGHTALYWYRQSLGQGLEFLIYFQGNSAPDKSGLPSDRFSAERTGGSVSTLTIQRTQQEDSAVYLCASSAERQETQYFGPGTRLLVL.

J is TRBJ2-7 and V is TRBV4-2; 8 bases fit TRBD1. With 0 bases clipped from V and 1 base from J, the junction kept 8 bases outside the gene matches. There are 17 residues in the CDR3. Germline V gene sequence: CDR1 LGHNA, CDR2 YNFKEQ. The CDR3 DNA is TGTGCCAGCAGCCAAGATAGATCCGGGACAGGTTCCTACGAGCAGTACTTC. This sequence encodes CASSQDRSGTGSYEQYF.

V gene TRBV6-5 combines with J gene TRBJ1-1, with a weak D call TRBD1 (5 bases). V lost 3 bases and J 2 bases, leaving 13 bases between the germline ends. The CDR3 length is 15 residues. Germline V gives CDR1 MNHEY, CDR2 SVGAGI. The CDR3 region has the DNA TGTGCCAGCAGTTATTGGGGGGAGGAAAACACTGAAGCTTTCTTT. It encodes CASSYWGEENTEAFF.

This chain uses TRBV11-1 with TRBJ2-1; D uncertain. Germline assignment: CDR1 SGHAT and CDR2 FQDESV (reference sequence). V was trimmed by 3 bases and J by 5 bases, leaving 5 bases between them. This CDR3 has 12 amino acids. DNA of the CDR3: TGTGCCAGCAGCTTGGGCCACAATGAGCAGTTCTTC. It is translated as CASSLGHNEQFF.

V usage is TRBV2 and J usage is TRBJ2-3; TRBD1 or TRBD2 may be the D gene (6 bases each). The CDR3 is made up of 15 amino acids. Germline V CDR1 and CDR2: SNHLY, FYNNEI. The ends were cut back, 2 bases at V and 4 bases at J, with 13 bases in the middle. In DNA, the CDR3 is TGTGCCAGCAGTGAAAGGGTGGGGGGCCCAGATACGCAGTATTTT. It specifies CASSERVGGPDTQYF.

Within the sample, this clone is medium-sized. The genes are TRBV25-1 and TRBJ2-7; D gene unclear. The V gene lost 5 bases and the J gene lost 7 bases, with 9 bases spanning the gap. The CDR3 has 11 amino acids. The germline V gene has CDR1 MGHDK and CDR2 SYGVNS. The CDR3 reads CASSRSWEQYF. In DNA, the CDR3 is TGTGCCAGCAGTAGGTCCTGGGAGCAGTACTTC.

This clone appeared a few times. The chain uses TRBV7-3 and TRBJ1-1; D perhaps matches TRBD1 (6 bases). The CDR3 is 11 residues long. Looked up from germline, CDR1 is SGHTA and CDR2 is FQGTGA. The V end lost 5 bases, the J end lost 6 bases, and 7 bases lay between the germline ends. The CDR3 bases are TGTGCCAGCAGCGCAGGGGCTGAAGCTTTCTTT. Protein product: CASSAGAEAFF.

A single count supports this clone. The DNA for the CDR3 is TGTGCCAGCAGTTACAACAGGGGAATCACTGAAGCTTTCTTT. Its protein is CASSYNRGITEAFF. This sequence joins TRBV6-6 and TRBJ1-1, with 7 bases identical to TRBD1. CDR3 length equals 14 residues. Losses at the gene ends were 2 bases for V and 4 bases for J; bases not matched to a gene: 4. Germline CDR1 is MNHNY and CDR2 is SVGAGI (reference sequence).

Points on this clone: Additional DNA sequences in this sample encode the identical CDR3. This chain connects TRBV19 to TRBJ2-7; TRBD1 aligns across 7 bases. J was trimmed by 0 bases and V by 6 bases; bases with no gene match: 5. Germline CDR1 and CDR2: LNHDA and SQIVND (reference sequence). The CDR3 is 14 residues long. For the CDR3, the DNA is TGTGCCAGTAGGGGCGGACAGGACTCCTACGAGCAGTACTTC. This gives the protein CASRGGQDSYEQYF.

V and J are TRBV28 and TRBJ2-3; 7 bases match TRBD2. Germline V lookup: CDR1 MDHEN, CDR2 SYDVKM. The CDR3 is 13 amino acids. Trimming at V came to 7 bases and at J to 5 bases, leaving 6 bases not matched to a gene. The CDR3 DNA reads as TGTGCCAGCATTACTAGCGCGGGAGATACGCAGTATTTT. Amino acids: CASITSAGDTQYF.

This chain joins TRBV10-3 and TRBJ1-4, with unresolved D. The CDR3 is made up of 14 amino acids. V was clipped by 10 bases and J by 0 bases, with 12 bases between them. Looked up from germline, CDR1 is ENHRY and CDR2 is SYGVKD. CDR3 DNA sequence: TGTGCCACAGGCTCGTCGGCAACTAATGAAAAACTGTTTTTT. Protein: CATGSSATNEKLFF.

The V gene is TRBV7-2, the J gene TRBJ1-2; TRBD1 might be the D (6 bases). Germline assignment: CDR1 SGHTA and CDR2 FQGNSA. V was pared by 5 bases and J by 5 bases, with 12 bases between. This CDR3 contains 13 residues. The CDR3 region is CASSQDRYYGYTF. CDR3 bases: TGTGCCAGCAGCCAAGACAGGTATTATGGCTACACCTTC.

The chain combines TRBV7-2 with TRBJ1-3; weak D call: TRBD1 (5 bases). The CDR3 spans 15 residues. The ends were cut back, 4 bases at V and 0 bases at J, with 10 bases in the middle. Germline V gene sequence: CDR1 SGHTA, CDR2 FQGNSA. CDR3 region: CASSSGRVSGNTIYF. The DNA of the CDR3 is TGTGCCAGCAGCTCAGGGAGGGTCTCTGGAAACACCATATATTTT.

The J gene is TRBJ1-1, the V gene TRBV18; 7 bases align to TRBD1. CDR1 KGHSH and CDR2 LQKENI come from the germline V gene. The V segment lost 2 bases and the J segment 3 bases; nucleotides outside the gene matches: 12. This CDR3 comprises 17 residues. In DNA, the CDR3 is TGTGCCAGCTCACCATTCGCCAGGGGGAACAGGGACACTGAAGCTTTCTTT. It translates to CASSPFARGNRDTEAFF.

This chain connects TRBV28 to TRBJ2-2; no definite D call. The germline CDR1 and CDR2 sequences are MDHEN and SYDVKM. Trimming removed 5 bases from V and 4 bases from J, with 5 bases in between. The CDR3 runs 12 residues. The CDR3 here is CASSRSTGELFF. The CDR3 bases are TGTGCCAGCAGTCGGTCCACCGGGGAGCTGTTTTTT.

The chain employs TRBV7-2 and TRBJ1-1; 7 positions agree with TRBD1. The CDR3 totals 15 residues. Germline V CDR1 and CDR2: SGHTA, FQGNSA. V lost 6 bases to trimming and J lost 5 bases; unmatched junction nucleotides: 12. CDR3 region: CASRRDRVMETEAFF. In DNA, the CDR3 is TGTGCCAGCAGGCGGGACAGAGTGATGGAAACTGAAGCTTTCTTT. The full variable domain, with the rest looked up from reference TRBV7-2 and TRBJ1-1, is GAGVSQSPSNKVTEKGKDVELRCDPISGHTALYWYRQSLGQGLEFLIYFQGNSAPDKSGLPSDRFSAERTGGSVSTLTIQRTQQEDSAVYLCASRRDRVMETEAFFGQGTRLTVV.

The rearrangement links TRBV10-3 to TRBJ2-2; D uncertain. The V gene lost 2 bases and the J gene lost 0 bases, with 7 bases spanning the gap. Germline V gives CDR1 ENHRY, CDR2 SYGVKD. The CDR3 runs 15 residues. The CDR3 region is CAISEKSANTGELFF. The CDR3 region has the DNA TGTGCCATCAGTGAGAAAAGTGCGAACACCGGGGAGCTGTTTTTT.

This rearrangement joins TRBV13 to TRBJ2-7; 16 bases line up with TRBD2. The V gene end was trimmed by 5 bases and the J gene end by 0 bases; junction bases not matched to a gene: 7. CDR3 length equals 18 residues. The germline V gene has CDR1 PRHDT and CDR2 FYEKMQ (reference sequence). CDR3 DNA: TGTGCCAGCAGCCAAGGGACTAGCGGGAGGGACTACTCCTACGAGCAGTACTTC. As protein: CASSQGTSGRDYSYEQYF.

This clone was observed once. V gene TRBV28 combines with J gene TRBJ2-3; a weak D match, TRBD2 (6 bases). Germline loops: CDR1 MDHEN, CDR2 SYDVKM. CDR3 size: 15 residues. V lost 7 bases to trimming and J lost 3 bases, with 17 bases between them. CDR3 coding DNA: TGTGCCAGCACCCCGATGGGACTGGAGACAGATACGCAGTATTTT. Protein sequence: CASTPMGLETDTQYF.

This clone was observed a few times. The chain combines TRBV19 with TRBJ2-2, with D hard to call. The CDR3 extends over 14 amino acids. Trimming left V 7 bases short and J 0 bases short, with 9 bases between. Germline V CDR1 and CDR2: LNHDA, SQIVND (reference sequence). CDR3: CASKWAANTGELFF. The CDR3 coding sequence is TGTGCCAGTAAGTGGGCAGCGAACACCGGGGAGCTGTTTTTT.

V gene TRBV19 combines with J gene TRBJ2-5, with D possibly being TRBD2 (7 bases). The CDR3 is 15 residues long. Germline CDR1 and CDR2: LNHDA and SQIVND (reference sequence). Trimming shortened V by 6 bases and J by 1 base, and 15 bases separated the two germline ends. The CDR3 sequence: CASREAGAVQETQYF. CDR3 nucleotides: TGTGCCAGTAGAGAGGCGGGGGCCGTCCAAGAGACCCAGTACTTC.

The V gene is TRBV6-5, the J gene TRBJ2-2; tentatively, D is TRBD2 (6 bases). The CDR3 consists of 13 residues. V lost 6 bases and J lost 1, with 6 bases in between. Germline V gene data show CDR1 as MNHEY and CDR2 as SVGAGI. The CDR3 region has the DNA TGTGCCAGCAGGGGGGGGAACACCGGGGAGCTGTTTTTT. It yields the protein CASRGGNTGELFF.

J is TRBJ1-1 and V is TRBV28; TRBD1 is a possible D gene (5 bases). V dropped 7 bases and J dropped 4 bases, with 13 bases sitting between them. Germline V gene sequence: CDR1 MDHEN, CDR2 SYDVKM. CDR3 length: 13 amino acids. The CDR3 protein is CASKGDPPTEAFF. The CDR3 DNA follows: TGTGCCAGCAAAGGGGACCCCCCCACTGAAGCTTTCTTT.

J is TRBJ2-3 and V is TRBV10-3; 9 bases fit TRBD2. Germline V gene sequence: CDR1 ENHRY, CDR2 SYGVKD. J gave up 14 bases and V 4 bases, and 13 bases lay outside the gene matches. The CDR3 has 14 amino acids. CDR3 sequence: CAISGSGTSSLPYF. CDR3 DNA sequence: TGTGCCATCAGTGGTTCCGGGACTAGCTCGCTTCCGTATTTT.

This clone was observed a single time. The chain employs TRBV10-3 and TRBJ2-7, with D tentatively TRBD2 (6 bases). This CDR3 region has 17 residues. Trimming took off 0 bases at V and 5 bases at J, with 20 bases between the two ends. The V gene's germline CDR1 is ENHRY and CDR2 SYGVKD. Written as DNA, the CDR3 is TGTGCCATCAGTGAGTCTCTGCGAGGCGGCAGGGAGGACGAGCAGTACTTC. It encodes CAISESLRGGREDEQYF.

CDR3 amino acids: CASSLEGQGAPLHF. Here the CDR3 DNA reads TGTGCCAGCAGCTTGGAAGGACAGGGGGCACCCCTCCACTTT. The chain has TRBV5-4 and TRBJ1-6, with 10 bases aligning to TRBD1. The V gene end was trimmed by 0 bases and the J gene end by 11 bases; junction bases not matched to a gene: 2. Germline-derived CDR1 and CDR2 are SGHNT and YYREEE (reference sequence). The CDR3 has 14 residues.

This chain joins TRBV7-8 and TRBJ1-3; D possibly corresponds to TRBD1 (5 bases). Germline values: CDR1 SGHVS, CDR2 FQNEAQ. The CDR3 totals 18 residues. V lost 5 bases, J lost 1 base, and 21 bases lay in between. This CDR3 is CASSTAGWPRRSGNTIYF. The CDR3 DNA reads as TGTGCCAGCAGCACGGCAGGGTGGCCCCGGCGTTCTGGAAACACCATATATTTT.